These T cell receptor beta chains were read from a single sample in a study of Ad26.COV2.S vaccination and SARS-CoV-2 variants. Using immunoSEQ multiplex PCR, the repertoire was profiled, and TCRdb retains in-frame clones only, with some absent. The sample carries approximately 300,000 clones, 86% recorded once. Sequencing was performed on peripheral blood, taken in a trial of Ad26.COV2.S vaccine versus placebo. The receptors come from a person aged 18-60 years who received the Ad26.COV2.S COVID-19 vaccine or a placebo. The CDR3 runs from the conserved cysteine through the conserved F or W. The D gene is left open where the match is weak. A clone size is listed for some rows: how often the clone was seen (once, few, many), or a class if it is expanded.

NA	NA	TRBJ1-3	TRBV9	CASRRTSGNTIYF	TGTGCCAGCCGACGGACAAGTGGAAACACCATATATTTT
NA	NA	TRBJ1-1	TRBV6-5	CASSYGDKNTEAFF	TGTGCCAGCAGTTACGGGGACAAGAACACTGAAGCTTTCTTT
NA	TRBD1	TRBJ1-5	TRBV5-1	CASSLGTGAFQPQHF	TGCGCCAGCAGCTTGGGGACAGGGGCATTTCAGCCCCAGCATTTT
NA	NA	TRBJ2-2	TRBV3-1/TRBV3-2	CASSQDLRRTSYYTGELFF	TGTGCCAGCAGCCAAGACTTACGGAGGACTTCGTATTACACCGGGGAGCTGTTTTTT
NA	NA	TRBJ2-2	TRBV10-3	CAISADYTGELFF	TGTGCCATCAGTGCAGACTACACCGGGGAGCTGTTTTTT
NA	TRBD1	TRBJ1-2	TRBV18	CASSRQGPNYGYTF	TGTGCCAGCTCCCGACAGGGGCCTAACTATGGCTACACCTTC
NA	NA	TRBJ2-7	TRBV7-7	CASSLVLSSEQYF	TGTGCTAGCAGCTTAGTCCTATCATCCGAGCAGTACTTC
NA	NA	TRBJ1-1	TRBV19	CASSMDGIYTEAFF	TGTGCCAGTAGTATGGACGGGATCTACACTGAAGCTTTCTTT
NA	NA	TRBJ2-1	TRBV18	CASSPLGSPGNEQFF	TGTGCCAGCTCACCATTGGGTAGTCCGGGCAATGAGCAGTTCTTC
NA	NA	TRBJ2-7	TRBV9	CASSFHRDGSYEQYF	TGTGCCAGCAGCTTTCACAGGGACGGCTCCTACGAGCAGTACTTC
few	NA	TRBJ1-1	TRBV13	CASSRNTEAFF	TGTGCCAGCAGCAGGAACACTGAAGCTTTCTTT
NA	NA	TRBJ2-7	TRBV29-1	CSAGGQRTYEQYF	TGCAGCGCTGGCGGACAGCGTACCTACGAGCAGTACTTC
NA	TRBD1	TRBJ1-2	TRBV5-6	CASSLGTGSNYGYTF	TGTGCCAGCAGCTTGGGGACAGGGTCTAACTATGGCTACACCTTC
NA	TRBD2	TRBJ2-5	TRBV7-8	CASSFWTSGGPLAQYF	TGTGCCAGCAGCTTCTGGACTAGCGGGGGTCCCTTAGCCCAGTACTTC
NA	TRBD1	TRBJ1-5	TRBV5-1	CASSPPDRGGNQPQHF	TGCGCCAGCAGCCCACCCGACAGGGGGGGCAATCAGCCCCAGCATTTT
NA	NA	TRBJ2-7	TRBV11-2	CASSYQYEQYF	TGTGCCAGCAGCTACCAATACGAGCAGTACTTC
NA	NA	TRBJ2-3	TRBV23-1	CASSQSSAPRGISSADTQYF	TGCGCCAGCAGTCAATCTAGTGCGCCTCGTGGCATATCGAGCGCAGATACGCAGTATTTT
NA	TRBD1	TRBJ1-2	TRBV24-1	CATSDTGAWGYTF	TGTGCCACCAGTGATACAGGGGCGTGGGGCTACACCTTC
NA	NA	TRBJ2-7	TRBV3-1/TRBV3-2	CASSQDLTGRHEQYF	TGTGCCAGCAGCCAAGATCTCACGGGCAGGCACGAGCAGTACTTC
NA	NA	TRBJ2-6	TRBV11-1	CASSPVLRLGANVLTF	TGTGCCAGCAGCCCCGTCCTGAGGCTAGGGGCCAACGTCCTGACTTTC
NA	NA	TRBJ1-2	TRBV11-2	CASSLRGAANFYGYTF	TGTGCCAGCAGCTTAAGGGGGGCAGCCAACTTCTATGGCTACACCTTC
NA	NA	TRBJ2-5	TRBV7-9	CASSLQNIGGETQYF	TGTGCCAGCAGCTTACAAAATATCGGGGGAGAGACCCAGTACTTC
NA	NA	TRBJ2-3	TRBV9	CASSASQLHDTQYF	TGTGCCAGCAGCGCCTCCCAACTTCATGATACGCAGTATTTT
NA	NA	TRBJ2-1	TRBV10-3	CAISVSTGEQFF	TGTGCCATCAGTGTCAGCACGGGTGAGCAGTTCTTC
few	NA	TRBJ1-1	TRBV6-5	CASSIQTGITEAFF	TGTGCCAGCAGCATCCAGACAGGAATTACTGAAGCTTTCTTT
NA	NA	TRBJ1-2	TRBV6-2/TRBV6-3	CASSIGPDAYGYTF	TGTGCCAGCAGTATTGGACCGGATGCGTATGGCTACACCTTC
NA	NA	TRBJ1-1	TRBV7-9	CASSLAGQTRYTEAFF	TGTGCCAGCAGCTTAGCTGGTCAGACAAGATACACTGAAGCTTTCTTT
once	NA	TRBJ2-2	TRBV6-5	CASKGWDGELFF	TGTGCCAGTAAGGGGTGGGACGGGGAGCTGTTTTTT
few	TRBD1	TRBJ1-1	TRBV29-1	CSAGLQGAGTEAFF	TGCAGCGCCGGCCTTCAGGGGGCAGGGACTGAAGCTTTCTTT
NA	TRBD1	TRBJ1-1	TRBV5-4	CASSLGGQGVTEAFF	TGTGCCAGCAGCTTGGGGGGACAGGGCGTCACTGAAGCTTTCTTT
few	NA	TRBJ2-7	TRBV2	CASSEGRGEQYF	TGTGCCAGCAGTGAAGGGAGGGGGGAGCAGTACTTC
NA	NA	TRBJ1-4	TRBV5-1	CASSWAGRPNEKLFF	TGCGCCAGCAGCTGGGCAGGCAGGCCTAATGAAAAACTGTTTTTT
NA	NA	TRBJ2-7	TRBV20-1	CSARQFLQQYF	TGCAGTGCCCGACAGTTCCTTCAACAGTACTTC
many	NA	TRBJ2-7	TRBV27	CASSSPGLFTYEQYF	TGTGCCAGCAGTTCCCCTGGGTTGTTCACCTACGAGCAGTACTTC
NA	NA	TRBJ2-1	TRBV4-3	CASSQDSLYNEQFF	TGCGCCAGCAGCCAAGATAGCCTATACAATGAGCAGTTCTTC
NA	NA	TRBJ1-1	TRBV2	CASTNRGGGGAFF	TGTGCCAGCACCAACCGGGGGGGAGGGGGAGCTTTCTTT
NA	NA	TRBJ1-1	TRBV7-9	CASRHGATEAFF	TGTGCCAGCCGGCACGGGGCCACTGAAGCTTTCTTT
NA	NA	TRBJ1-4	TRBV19	CASSRDGGGNEKLFF	TGTGCCAGTAGTAGGGACGGGGGAGGCAATGAAAAACTGTTTTTT
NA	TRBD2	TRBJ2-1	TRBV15	CATSVSGGTFRGNEQFF	TGTGCCACCAGCGTGAGCGGGGGTACTTTTAGGGGGAATGAGCAGTTCTTC
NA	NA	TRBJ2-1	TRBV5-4	CASSFERDNEQFF	TGTGCCAGCAGTTTTGAGAGAGACAATGAGCAGTTCTTC
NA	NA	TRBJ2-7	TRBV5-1	CASSLFTGNPYEQYF	TGCGCCAGCAGCCTGTTTACAGGGAATCCCTACGAGCAGTACTTC
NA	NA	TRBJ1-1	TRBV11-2	CASRSTAGDTEAFF	TGTGCCAGCAGGAGTACAGCCGGGGACACTGAAGCTTTCTTT
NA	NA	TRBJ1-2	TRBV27	CASSLFSQVQQGPRGYTF	TGTGCCAGCAGTTTATTTTCGCAGGTGCAACAGGGCCCTCGTGGCTACACCTTC
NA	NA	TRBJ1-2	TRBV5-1	CASSLDQGRNYGYTF	TGCGCCAGCAGCTTGGACCAGGGTAGGAACTATGGCTACACCTTC
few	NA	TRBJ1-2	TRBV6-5	CASRTFREFTF	TGTGCCAGCCGCACTTTCAGGGAATTCACCTTC
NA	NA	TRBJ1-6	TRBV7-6	CASSLRTASPLHF	TGTGCCAGCAGCTTAAGAACGGCCTCACCCCTCCACTTT
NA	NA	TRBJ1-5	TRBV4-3	CASSQDDIQGRLNQPQHF	TGCGCCAGCAGCCAAGACGATATACAGGGTAGGTTGAATCAGCCCCAGCATTTT
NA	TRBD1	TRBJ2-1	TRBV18	CASSPGQGARNEQFF	TGTGCCAGCTCACCGGGACAGGGGGCGCGGAATGAGCAGTTCTTC
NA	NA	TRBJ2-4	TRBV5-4	CASSYPNQFGRKGNIQYF	TGTGCCAGCAGCTACCCAAATCAATTTGGACGGAAGGGGAACATTCAGTACTTC